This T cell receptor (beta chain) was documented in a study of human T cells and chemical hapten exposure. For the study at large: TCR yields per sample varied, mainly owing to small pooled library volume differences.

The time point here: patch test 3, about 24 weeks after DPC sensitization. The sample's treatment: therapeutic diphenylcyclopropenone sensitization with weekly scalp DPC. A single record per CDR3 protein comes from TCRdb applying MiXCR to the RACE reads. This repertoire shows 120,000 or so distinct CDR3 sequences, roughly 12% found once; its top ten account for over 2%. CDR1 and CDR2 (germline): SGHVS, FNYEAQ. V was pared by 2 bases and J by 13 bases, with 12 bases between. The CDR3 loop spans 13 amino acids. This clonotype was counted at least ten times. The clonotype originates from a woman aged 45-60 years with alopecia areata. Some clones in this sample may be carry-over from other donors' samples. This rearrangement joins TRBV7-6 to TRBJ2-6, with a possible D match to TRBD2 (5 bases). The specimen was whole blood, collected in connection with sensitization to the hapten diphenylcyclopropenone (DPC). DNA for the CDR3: TGTGCCAGCAGCTTATCAGCATCGGGAGTCCTGACTTTC. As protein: CASSLSASGVLTF.